The subject of this entry is one T cell receptor (beta chain). The target antigen is unknown. Naive CD8 T cells were picked out by sorting for CD8+CD4-CCR7+CD45RA+. Using its own MiXCR run on the PCR reads, TCRdb lists one record per CDR3 protein. The table includes about half a million distinct CDR3 sequences, about a fifth detected once. The entry originates in a study of molecular identifiers for immune sequencing clone quantification. Study-wide findings and caveats: The share of molecules held by clones above 20 RNA copies was over 98% in effector cells and under 1% in naive cells.

CDR3 length: 15 amino acids. V was cut by 6 bases and J by 0 bases, with 12 bases left in between. Germline CDR1 MNHEY, CDR2 SMNVEV (reference sequence). This sequence joins TRBV27 and TRBJ1-5; possible D gene TRBD1, 5 bases. Sequencing was done on a sample of naive CD8+ T cells from blood, with Jurkat cell RNA spiked in. Regarding subset: FACS-sorted CD8+CD4-CCR7+CD45RA+ naive T cells. This clonotype originated in a human donor in good health. Some libraries in this study had Jurkat cell RNA spiked in. The CDR3 DNA reads TGTGCCAGCAGACCCGGACAAGATAGCAATCAGCCCCAGCATTTT. Protein sequence: CASRPGQDSNQPQHF.